The clone carrying this TCR beta chain has only a few counts. The data belong to a study of T-cell reconstitution after alpha-beta-depleted transplantation in children. The TCRbeta library incorporated unique molecular identifiers. One entry per CDR3 protein, called by TCRdb with MiXCR from the PCR reads. The table shows roughly 610,000 distinct CDR3 sequences, with roughly 10% occurring only once. V was pared by 3 bases and J by 2 bases, with 12 bases of the junction left unmatched. This CDR3 comprises 17 residues. CDR1 and CDR2 (germline): DFQATT, SNEGSKA (reference sequence). The sequences come from PBMCs from the stem cell graft donor, collected from the stem cell graft. The sequence derives from a human donor who donated a stem cell graft to a child with acute myeloid leukemia. The chain has TRBV20-1 and TRBJ2-5; the match to TRBD2 covers 10 bases. CDR3 in amino acids: CSASSLRAGGIQETQYF. The CDR3, as DNA: TGCAGTGCTAGTAGTTTAAGAGCGGGAGGGATTCAAGAGACCCAGTACTTC.